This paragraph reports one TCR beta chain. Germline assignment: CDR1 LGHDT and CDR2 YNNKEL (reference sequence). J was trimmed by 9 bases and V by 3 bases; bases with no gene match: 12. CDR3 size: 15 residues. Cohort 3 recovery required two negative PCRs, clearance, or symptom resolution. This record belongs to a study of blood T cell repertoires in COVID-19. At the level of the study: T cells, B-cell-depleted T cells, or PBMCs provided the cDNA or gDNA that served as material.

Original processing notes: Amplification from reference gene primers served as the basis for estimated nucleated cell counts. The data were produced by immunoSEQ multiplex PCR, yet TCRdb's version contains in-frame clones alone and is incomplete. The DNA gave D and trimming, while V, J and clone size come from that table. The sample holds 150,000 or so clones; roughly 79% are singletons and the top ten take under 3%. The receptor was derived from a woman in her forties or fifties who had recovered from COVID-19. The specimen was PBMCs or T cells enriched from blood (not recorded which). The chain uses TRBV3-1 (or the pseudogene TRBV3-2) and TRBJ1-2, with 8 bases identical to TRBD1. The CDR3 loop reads CASSQARTGPMSYTF. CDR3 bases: TGTGCCAGCAGCCAGGCTCGGACAGGGCCTATGAGCTACACCTTC.